These T cell receptor beta chains were read from a single sample in a study of patients and donors after allogeneic stem cell transplantation. A single record per CDR3 protein comes from TCRdb applying MiXCR to the RT-PCR reads. The sample has around 200,000 distinct CDR3 sequences; 38% are singletons. Source material: blood, either unsorted or a sorted T cell fraction (not recorded which). The receptors stem from a human donor who was either an allogeneic HSCT recipient or a stem cell or donor lymphocyte infusion donor (not recorded which). It is not recorded whose cells these are; they may come from a transplant donor. Both conserved end residues are part of each CDR3. Fields, in order: clone size, D gene, V gene, J gene, CDR3 DNA, CDR3 protein. The D gene is left open where the match is weak. A clone size is listed for some rows: how often the clone was seen (once, few, many), or a class if it is expanded.

clone_size: many; d_call: .; v_call: TRBV12-3/TRBV12-4; j_call: TRBJ1-2; cdr3_nt: TGTGCCAGCAGCCCCCGAACAGGAGGAGGCTACACCTTC; cdr3_aa: CASSPRTGGGYTF
clone_size: .; d_call: .; v_call: TRBV5-6; j_call: TRBJ1-1; cdr3_nt: TGTGCCAGCAGCTTGTACGGGGTTGAAGCTTTCTTT; cdr3_aa: CASSLYGVEAFF
clone_size: few; d_call: .; v_call: TRBV20-1; j_call: TRBJ2-3; cdr3_nt: TGCAGTGCCCCCTATGCCTGGAGGAATACGCAGTATTTT; cdr3_aa: CSAPYAWRNTQYF
clone_size: .; d_call: TRBD1; v_call: TRBV5-5; j_call: TRBJ1-5; cdr3_nt: TGTGCCAGCAGCCCGACAGGGGCGTTTGGTCAGCCCCAGCATTTT; cdr3_aa: CASSPTGAFGQPQHF
clone_size: .; d_call: TRBD1; v_call: TRBV5-1; j_call: TRBJ2-7; cdr3_nt: TGCGCCAGCAGCTTCCCGGACAGGGGGGTTTACGAGCAGTACTTC; cdr3_aa: CASSFPDRGVYEQYF
clone_size: few; d_call: .; v_call: TRBV7-9; j_call: TRBJ1-3; cdr3_nt: TGTGCCAGCAGCTCCTTCGGCTCTGGAAACACCATATATTTT; cdr3_aa: CASSSFGSGNTIYF
clone_size: .; d_call: TRBD2; v_call: TRBV10-3; j_call: TRBJ2-2; cdr3_nt: TGTGCCATCAGTGGAACCCCGGGACTAGCGGGGGGGTACACCGGGGAGCTGTTTTTT; cdr3_aa: CAISGTPGLAGGYTGELFF
clone_size: .; d_call: .; v_call: TRBV3-1; j_call: TRBJ2-4; cdr3_nt: TGTGCCAGCAGCCAAGAAGGTACTAGGGGCAACATTCAGTACTTC; cdr3_aa: CASSQEGTRGNIQYF
clone_size: .; d_call: .; v_call: TRBV3-1; j_call: TRBJ1-1; cdr3_nt: TGTGCCAGCAGCCAACTCTCCGGGGAAGCTTTCTTT; cdr3_aa: CASSQLSGEAFF
clone_size: .; d_call: .; v_call: TRBV5-1; j_call: TRBJ1-2; cdr3_nt: TGCGCCAGCAGCTTGATAGCGGGGGCTGGTGGCTACACCTTC; cdr3_aa: CASSLIAGAGGYTF
clone_size: few; d_call: TRBD1; v_call: TRBV5-1; j_call: TRBJ1-2; cdr3_nt: TGCGCCAGCAGCTCAAACGGACAGGGCTATGGCTACACCTTC; cdr3_aa: CASSSNGQGYGYTF
clone_size: .; d_call: TRBD2; v_call: TRBV9; j_call: TRBJ2-2; cdr3_nt: TGTGCCAGCATGAGCGGGGCGAACACCGGGGAGCTGTTTTTT; cdr3_aa: CASMSGANTGELFF
clone_size: .; d_call: TRBD2; v_call: TRBV29-1; j_call: TRBJ2-1; cdr3_nt: TGCAGCGTTGAAGAAAGCGGGGGGACCTACAATGAGCAGTTCTTC; cdr3_aa: CSVEESGGTYNEQFF
clone_size: few; d_call: .; v_call: TRBV12-3/TRBV12-4; j_call: TRBJ2-7; cdr3_nt: TGTGCCAGCAGTTTATCAGGGACCGTATACGAGCAGTACTTC; cdr3_aa: CASSLSGTVYEQYF
clone_size: few; d_call: TRBD1; v_call: TRBV5-6; j_call: TRBJ1-1; cdr3_nt: TGTGCCAGCAGCCCTACAGGACAGGGGATCACTGAAGCTTTCTTT; cdr3_aa: CASSPTGQGITEAFF
clone_size: few; d_call: .; v_call: TRBV12-3/TRBV12-4; j_call: TRBJ1-5; cdr3_nt: TGTGCCAGCAGTTTCACCGGGGTTAATCAGCCCCAGCATTTT; cdr3_aa: CASSFTGVNQPQHF